These 14 T cell receptor beta chains came from one sample sequenced in a study of blood T cell repertoires in COVID-19. Sequencing was performed with immunoSEQ multiplex PCR; in TCRdb, only in-frame clones are kept and a portion is missing. This table has around 67,000 clones, 80% to 90% appearing once. The sample comprised peripheral blood. The receptors derive from a human donor in a cohort sampled during active COVID-19.

Here the CDR3 reads CASSFRRAGAGETQYF. DNA of the CDR3: TGTGCCAGCAGTTTTCGTCGAGCGGGAGCTGGGGAGACCCAGTACTTC. The V and J genes are TRBV28 and TRBJ2-5; 8 positions match TRBD2. Germline values: CDR1 MDHEN, CDR2 SYDVKM. The junction had 11 bases not matched to a gene; V was cut back by 3 bases and J by 5 bases. This CDR3 comprises 16 residues.

The chain couples TRBV6-5 to TRBJ2-7; 16 nucleotides align to TRBD2. The junction had 5 bases not matched to a gene; V was cut back by 7 bases and J by 5 bases. The germline CDR1 and CDR2 sequences are MNHEY and SVGAGI. This CDR3 region has 15 residues. CDR3 sequence: CASKTGTSGRDEQYF. CDR3 DNA: TGTGCCAGCAAGACCGGGACTAGCGGGAGGGACGAGCAGTACTTC.

The genes are TRBV3-1 (or the pseudogene TRBV3-2) and TRBJ1-2; D gene unclear. Trimming stripped 1 base from V and 3 bases from J, with 9 bases between. The CDR3 spans 14 residues. From germline, CDR1 is LGHDT and CDR2 YNNKEL (reference sequence). The CDR3 is CASSQGVMDYGYTF. CDR3 sequence (DNA): TGTGCCAGCAGCCAAGGAGTCATGGACTATGGCTACACCTTC.

The J gene is TRBJ1-1, the V gene TRBV6-5; D possibly corresponds to TRBD1 (5 bases). This CDR3 spans 15 amino acids. Deletions cut 4 bases from V and 0 bases from J, with 12 bases between. Germline V CDR1 and CDR2: MNHEY, SVGAGI. The CDR3 spells CASSFTGDMNTEAFF. Written as DNA, the CDR3 is TGTGCCAGCAGTTTTACAGGAGATATGAACACTGAAGCTTTCTTT.

This clone appeared once. The chain is built from TRBV6-5 and TRBJ1-6; tentatively, D is TRBD1 (5 bases). This CDR3 is built from 12 residues. The V end lost 11 bases, the J end lost 6 bases, and 11 bases lay between the germline ends. Germline V gene data show CDR1 as MNHEY and CDR2 as SVGAGI. DNA for the CDR3: TGTGCCGCCGGGACTAGTAATTCACCCCTCCACTTT. Translating gives CAAGTSNSPLHF.

This clone was found a few times. The chain links TRBV3-1 (or the pseudogene TRBV3-2) to TRBJ1-4; possible D gene TRBD1, 6 bases. Germline V gene lookup returns CDR1 LGHDT and CDR2 YNNKEL (reference sequence). V lost 0 bases to trimming and J lost 9 bases, with 17 bases between them. This CDR3 has 16 amino acids. The CDR3 here is CASSQDLSRGGQKLFF. CDR3 sequence (DNA): TGTGCCAGCAGCCAAGATCTGTCCAGGGGCGGTCAAAAACTGTTTTTT.

CDR3 DNA sequence: TGTGCCAGCAGTACTAGCGGGAGTACAGATACGCAGTATTTT. Its protein is CASSTSGSTDTQYF. J is TRBJ2-3 and V is TRBV27; 11 positions agree with TRBD2. V was clipped by 5 bases and J by 3 bases; unmatched bases: 1. This CDR3 has 14 residues. CDR1 and CDR2 from the germline V gene are MNHEY and SMNVEV (reference sequence).

This chain links TRBV27 with TRBJ1-2; 9 positions match TRBD1. CDR1 is MNHEY, CDR2 SMNVEV, per germline (reference sequence). The V and J ends lost 5 bases and 3 bases, in that order; junction bases with no gene match: 7. This CDR3 comprises 15 residues. In nucleotides, the CDR3 is TGTGCCAGCAGTGGGCCGGGACAGGGTGACTATGGCTACACCTTC. Encoded protein: CASSGPGQGDYGYTF.

The genes are TRBV28 and TRBJ1-2; 9 bases agree with TRBD1. This CDR3 region has 14 residues. The V gene end was trimmed by 5 bases and the J gene end by 5 bases; junction bases not matched to a gene: 6. CDR1 and CDR2 (germline): MDHEN, SYDVKM. The DNA of the CDR3 is TGTGCCAGCAGTCTACAGGGGGCGATGTATGGCTACACCTTC. It translates to CASSLQGAMYGYTF.

The chain employs TRBV6-5 and TRBJ1-1; D possibly corresponds to TRBD1 (5 bases). Germline lookup yields CDR1 MNHEY and CDR2 SVGAGI. CDR3 length: 12 residues. V lost 8 bases to trimming and J lost 3 bases, with 10 bases between them. This CDR3 is CASGSGHTEAFF. The DNA of the CDR3 is TGTGCCAGCGGCTCAGGGCACACTGAAGCTTTCTTT.

This rearrangement joins TRBV28 to TRBJ2-3; 8 bases line up with TRBD2. V gave up 5 bases and J gave up 4 bases; unmatched junction bases: 8. CDR1 and CDR2 (germline): MDHEN, SYDVKM. There are 15 residues in the CDR3. CDR3 sequence reads: CASSLSGRGADTQYF. The CDR3 bases are TGTGCCAGCAGTCTAAGCGGGAGAGGCGCAGATACGCAGTATTTT.

This CDR3 is CASSPPLRFESGHGYTF. CDR3 sequence (DNA): TGTGCCAGCTCACCACCCCTCAGGTTTGAATCAGGCCATGGCTACACCTTC. The V call is TRBV18, the J call TRBJ1-2; D gene uncertain. Between the trimmed V and J ends, which lost 0 bases and 6 bases, there was a span of 20 bases. The CDR3 has 17 amino acids. Looked up from germline, CDR1 is KGHSH and CDR2 is LQKENI.

The chain combines TRBV5-1 with TRBJ2-2; a weak D match, TRBD1 (6 bases). Germline values: CDR1 SGHRS, CDR2 YFSETQ. CDR3 length equals 15 residues. The V end lost 6 bases, the J end lost 7 bases, and 19 bases lay between the germline ends. CDR3 loop: CASNPQAGAGGELFF. Here the CDR3 DNA reads TGCGCCAGCAACCCCCAGGCAGGGGCTGGCGGGGAGCTGTTTTTT.

The chain couples TRBV4-2 to TRBJ2-7; 11 bases agree with TRBD2. The junction had 9 bases not matched to a gene; V was cut back by 4 bases and J by 7 bases. The CDR3 contains 15 residues. The germline gives CDR1 LGHNA, CDR2 YNFKEQ. The CDR3 sequence: CASSPGTSGVGEQYF. The DNA of the CDR3 is TGTGCCAGCAGCCCGGGGACTAGCGGTGTTGGGGAGCAGTACTTC.